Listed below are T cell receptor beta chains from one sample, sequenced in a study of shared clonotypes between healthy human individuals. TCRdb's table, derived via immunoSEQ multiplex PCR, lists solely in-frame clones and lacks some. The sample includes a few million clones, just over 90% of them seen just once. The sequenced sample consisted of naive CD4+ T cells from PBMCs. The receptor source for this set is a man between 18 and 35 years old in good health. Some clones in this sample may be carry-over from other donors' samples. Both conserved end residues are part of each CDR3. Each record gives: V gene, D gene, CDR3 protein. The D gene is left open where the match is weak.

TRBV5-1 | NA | CASSLREAYSYEQYF
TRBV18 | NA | CASSPPSAEIRHTIYF
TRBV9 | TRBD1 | CASSSTGRDSKLYGYTF
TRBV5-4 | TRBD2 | CASSPTSGVYNEQFF
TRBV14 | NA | CASSQDLSNEQFF
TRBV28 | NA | CASSVLQGPYGYTF
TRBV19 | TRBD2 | CASSTPGTSGEETQYF
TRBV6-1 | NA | CASSIQVFERGYTF
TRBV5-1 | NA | CASSSGRFTYYEQYF
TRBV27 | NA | CASSSGQTQKNTEAFF
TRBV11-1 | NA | CASSFVNYGYTF
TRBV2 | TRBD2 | CASSAGLAGTGELFF
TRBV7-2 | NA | CASSLVGFWGSGEQYF
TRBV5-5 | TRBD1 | CASSPRQGNYGYTF
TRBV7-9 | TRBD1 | CASSPPGQGALNTEAFF
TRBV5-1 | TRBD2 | CASSRTQALGLAGSGYEQYF
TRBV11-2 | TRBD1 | CASSLGQGWAYEQYF
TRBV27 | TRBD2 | CASSPRTSGRPSNEQFF
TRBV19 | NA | CASSIDRAYEQYF
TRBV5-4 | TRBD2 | CASSPSGGDRMSEQFF
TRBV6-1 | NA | CASSVIGGREKTQYF
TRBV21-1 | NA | CASSNPPAYEQYF
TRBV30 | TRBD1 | CAWRRQGVSVF
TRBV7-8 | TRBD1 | CASSLRNLPGQGYEQYF
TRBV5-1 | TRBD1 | CASSRDRGPEAFF
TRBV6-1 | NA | CASSEVGGQDQPQHF
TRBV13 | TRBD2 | CASSRRTLAGPYNEQFF
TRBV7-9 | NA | CASSLGGAGMNTEAFF
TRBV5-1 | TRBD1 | CASSSWTGDYGYTF
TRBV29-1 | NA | CSVEDSAGGTEAFF
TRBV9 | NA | CASKADGELFF
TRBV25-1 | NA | CASSESRTVWETQYF
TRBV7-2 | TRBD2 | CASSLLAGAVTDTQYF
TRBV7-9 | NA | CASSPPGGQPQHF
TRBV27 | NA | CASRQTGRQGYTF
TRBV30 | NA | CAWSVIGDIRNTGELFF
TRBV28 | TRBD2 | CASSFGGRTGELFF
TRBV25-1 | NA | CASSPHRYANTGELFF
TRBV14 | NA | CASSQGRVQYF
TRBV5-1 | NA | CASSYTTENTEAFF
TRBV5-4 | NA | CASSLESNTGELFF
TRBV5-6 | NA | CASSLWSYNEQFF
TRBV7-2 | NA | CASSPGDGYTF